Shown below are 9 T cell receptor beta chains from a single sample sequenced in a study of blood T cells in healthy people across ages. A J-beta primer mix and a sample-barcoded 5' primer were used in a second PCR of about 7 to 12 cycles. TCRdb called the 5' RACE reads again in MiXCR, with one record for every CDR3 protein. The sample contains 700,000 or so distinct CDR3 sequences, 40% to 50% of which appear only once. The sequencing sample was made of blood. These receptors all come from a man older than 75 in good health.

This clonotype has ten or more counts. This chain's CDR3 is CASSPTGGGTDTQYF. The CDR3 DNA reads TGTGCCAGCAGCCCGACAGGGGGAGGCACAGATACGCAGTATTTT. This chain connects TRBV4-2 to TRBJ2-3; 9 bases map to TRBD1. Losses at the gene ends were 4 bases for V and 1 base for J; bases not matched to a gene: 3. Germline lookup yields CDR1 LGHNA and CDR2 YNFKEQ. The length of the CDR3 is 15 residues.

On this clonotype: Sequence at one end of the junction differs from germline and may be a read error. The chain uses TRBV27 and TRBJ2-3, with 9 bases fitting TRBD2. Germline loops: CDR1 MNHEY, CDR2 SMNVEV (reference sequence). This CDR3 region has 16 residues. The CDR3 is CASSLISGGRGDTQYF. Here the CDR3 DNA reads TGCGCCAGCAGTTTAATTAGCGGGGGCCGGGGAGATACGCAGTATTTT.

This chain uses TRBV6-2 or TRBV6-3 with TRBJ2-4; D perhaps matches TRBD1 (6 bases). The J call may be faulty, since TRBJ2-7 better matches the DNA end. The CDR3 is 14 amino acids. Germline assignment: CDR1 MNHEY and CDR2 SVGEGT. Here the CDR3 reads CATKSGQGHYEQYF. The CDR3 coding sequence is TGTGCCACTAAGTCGGGGCAGGGGCACTACGAGCAGTACTTC.

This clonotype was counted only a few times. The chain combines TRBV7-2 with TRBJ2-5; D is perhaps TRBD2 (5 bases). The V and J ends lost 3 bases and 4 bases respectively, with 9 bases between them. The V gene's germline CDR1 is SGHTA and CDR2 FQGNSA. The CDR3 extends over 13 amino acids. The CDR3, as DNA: TGTGCCAGCAGCTTTATGCGGGCAGAGACCCAGTACTTC. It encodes CASSFMRAETQYF.

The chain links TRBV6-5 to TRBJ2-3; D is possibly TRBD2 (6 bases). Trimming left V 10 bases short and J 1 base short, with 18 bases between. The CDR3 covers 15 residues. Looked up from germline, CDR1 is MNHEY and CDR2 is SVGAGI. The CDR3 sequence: CATRKGRRGTDTQYF. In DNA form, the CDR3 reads TGTGCCACCCGAAAGGGACGGAGGGGCACAGATACGCAGTATTTT.

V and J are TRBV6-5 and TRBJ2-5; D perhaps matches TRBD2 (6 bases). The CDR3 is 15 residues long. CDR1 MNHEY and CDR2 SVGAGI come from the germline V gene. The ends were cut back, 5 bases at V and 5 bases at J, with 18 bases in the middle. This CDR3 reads CASSPLDLRGETQYF. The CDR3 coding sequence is TGTGCCAGCAGTCCCCTGGACCTCCGGGGGGAGACCCAGTACTTC.

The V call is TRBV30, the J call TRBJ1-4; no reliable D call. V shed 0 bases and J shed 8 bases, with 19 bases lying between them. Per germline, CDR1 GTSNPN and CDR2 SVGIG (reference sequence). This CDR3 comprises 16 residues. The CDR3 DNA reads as TGTGCCTGGAGTGTAGGAGCCGGGGTTCGTGGAGAAAAACTGTTTTTT. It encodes CAWSVGAGVRGEKLFF.

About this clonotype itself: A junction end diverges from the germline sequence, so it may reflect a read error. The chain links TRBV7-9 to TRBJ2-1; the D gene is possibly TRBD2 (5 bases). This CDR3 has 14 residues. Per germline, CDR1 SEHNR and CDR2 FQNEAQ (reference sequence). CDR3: CTSSLLGRESEQFF. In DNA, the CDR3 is TGTACCAGCAGCCTCCTTGGTAGGGAGAGTGAGCAGTTCTTC.

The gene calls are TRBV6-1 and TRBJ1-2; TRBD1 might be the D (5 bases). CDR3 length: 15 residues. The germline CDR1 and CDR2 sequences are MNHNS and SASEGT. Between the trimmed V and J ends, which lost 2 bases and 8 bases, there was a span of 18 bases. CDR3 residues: CASSEIEATERGYTF. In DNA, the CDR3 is TGTGCCAGCAGTGAAATAGAGGCGACAGAGCGGGGCTACACCTTC.